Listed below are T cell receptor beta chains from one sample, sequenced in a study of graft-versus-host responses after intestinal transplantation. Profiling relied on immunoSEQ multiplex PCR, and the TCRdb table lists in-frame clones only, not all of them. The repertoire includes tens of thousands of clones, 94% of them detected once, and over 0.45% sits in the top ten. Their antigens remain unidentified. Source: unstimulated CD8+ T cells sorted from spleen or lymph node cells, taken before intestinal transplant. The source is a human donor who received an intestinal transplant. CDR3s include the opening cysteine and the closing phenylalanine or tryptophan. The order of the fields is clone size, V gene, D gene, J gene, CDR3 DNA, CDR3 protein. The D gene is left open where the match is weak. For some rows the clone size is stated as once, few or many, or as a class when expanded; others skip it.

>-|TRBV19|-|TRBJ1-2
TGTGCCAGTAGTATATCACGGTATGGCTACACCTTC
CASSISRYGYTF
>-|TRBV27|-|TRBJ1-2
TGTGCCAGCAGTCCCGGGGGCCAAACCATCTATGGCTACACCTTC
CASSPGGQTIYGYTF
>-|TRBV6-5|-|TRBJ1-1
TGTGCCAGCAGTTACTCTTCGGGGATGAACACTGAAGCTTTCTTT
CASSYSSGMNTEAFF
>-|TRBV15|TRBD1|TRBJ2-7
TGTGCCACCAGCAGCTCGGGACAGAAAGGCAACGAGCAGTACTTC
CATSSSGQKGNEQYF
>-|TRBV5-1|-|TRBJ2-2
TGCGCCAGCAGCTTTTGGCTGGGTATAGGCACCGGGGAGCTGTTTTTT
CASSFWLGIGTGELFF
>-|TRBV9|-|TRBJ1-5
TGTGCCAGCAGCGCGGACGGGGAGAATCAGCCCCAGCATTTT
CASSADGENQPQHF
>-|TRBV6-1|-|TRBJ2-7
TGTGCCAGCAGTGACAGTCTCTACGAGCAGTACTTC
CASSDSLYEQYF
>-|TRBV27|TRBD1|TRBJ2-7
TGTGCCAGCAGTTTAAGGGGACAGGTCTACGAGCAGTACTTC
CASSLRGQVYEQYF
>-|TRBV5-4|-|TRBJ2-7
TGTGCCAGCAGCCCTATGGGGGGGCTCGCCCACTACGAGCAGTACTTC
CASSPMGGLAHYEQYF
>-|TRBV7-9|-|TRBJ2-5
TGTGCCAGCAGCTTAGGATGGGAGACCCAGTACTTC
CASSLGWETQYF
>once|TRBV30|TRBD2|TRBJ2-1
TGTGCCTGCCTGCCGGGACTAGCGGGACATAATGAGCAGTTCTTC
CACLPGLAGHNEQFF
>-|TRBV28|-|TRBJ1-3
TGTGCCAGCAGGGCCCCAGGAGGAGGAAACACCATATATTTT
CASRAPGGGNTIYF
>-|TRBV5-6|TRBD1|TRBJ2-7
TGTGCCAGCAGCTTCGGACAGGGGGCCCTCGAGCAGTACTTC
CASSFGQGALEQYF
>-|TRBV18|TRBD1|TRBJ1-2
TGTGCCAGCTCACCAGGGACGAGACAGGGACTTTTCGACTATGGCTACACCTTC
CASSPGTRQGLFDYGYTF
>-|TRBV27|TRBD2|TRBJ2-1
TGTGCCAGCACCTTAGCGGGCTTATCCTACAATGAGCAGTTCTTC
CASTLAGLSYNEQFF
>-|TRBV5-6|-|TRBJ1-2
TGTGCCAGCAGCTTACAAGGGGGCTACACCTTC
CASSLQGGYTF
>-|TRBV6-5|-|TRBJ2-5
TGTGCCACCCAGATGACGGATAAAGAGACCCAGTACTTC
CATQMTDKETQYF
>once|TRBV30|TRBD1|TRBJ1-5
TGTGCCTGGAGTGCGACAGGGAGGGGTCAGCCCCAGCATTTT
CAWSATGRGQPQHF
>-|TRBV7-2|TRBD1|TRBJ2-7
TGTGCCAGCAGCTTAGTTCTAAAAGGGGGCAGCTCCTACGAGCAGTACTTC
CASSLVLKGGSSYEQYF
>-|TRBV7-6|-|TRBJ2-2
TGTGCCAGCAGCTTAGGTTGGGGCGAGATCACCGGGGAGCTGTTTTTT
CASSLGWGEITGELFF
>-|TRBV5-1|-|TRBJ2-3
TGCGCCAGCAGCTGGACGGGGACAGATACGCAGTATTTT
CASSWTGTDTQYF
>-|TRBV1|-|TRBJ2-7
TGCACCAGCAGCCAAGGGGGACTAGCCTACGAGCAGTACTTC
CTSSQGGLAYEQYF
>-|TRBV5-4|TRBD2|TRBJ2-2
TGTGCCAGCAGCCCTGGGGAGCGGGGCCCAACTCGAACCGGGGAGCTGTTTTTT
CASSPGERGPTRTGELFF
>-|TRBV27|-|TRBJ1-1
TGTGCCAGCAGCCGCTCCCCGAGAATGAACACTGAAGCTTTCTTT
CASSRSPRMNTEAFF
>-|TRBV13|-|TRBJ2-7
TGTGCCAGCAGTTCGCGCCGTATGAAGCAGTACTTC
CASSSRRMKQYF
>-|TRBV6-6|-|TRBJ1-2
TGTGCCAGCAGTTACTCGTCTGGGGGCGATGGCTACACCTTC
CASSYSSGGDGYTF
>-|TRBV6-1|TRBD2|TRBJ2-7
TGTGCCAGCAGCGGACTAGCGGGAGGCAACGAGCAGTACTTC
CASSGLAGGNEQYF
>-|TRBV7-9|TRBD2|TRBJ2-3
TGTGCCAGCAGGGGGACTAGCGGGACCTCCCCCGATACGCAGTATTTT
CASRGTSGTSPDTQYF
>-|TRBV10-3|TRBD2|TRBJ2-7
TGTGCCATCAGTGAAAAAGGACTAGCTTACGAGCAGTACTTC
CAISEKGLAYEQYF
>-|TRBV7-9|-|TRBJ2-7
TGTGCCAGCAGCCGGGGCGGCGACGAGCAGTACTTC
CASSRGGDEQYF
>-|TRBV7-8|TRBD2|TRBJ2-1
TGTGCCAGCAGCTTAGAAGCCCCGACTAGCGGGAGGCCCCCGCCCCCTTACAATGAGCAGTTCTTC
CASSLEAPTSGRPPPPYNEQFF
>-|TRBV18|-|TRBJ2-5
TGTGCCAGCTCACCACCCGTTCACCAGAATGAAGAGACCCAGTACTTC
CASSPPVHQNEETQYF
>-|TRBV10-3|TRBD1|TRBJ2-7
TGTGCCATCAGTGTCCGGACAGGGGAGTATCCCCCCTACGAGCAGTACTTC
CAISVRTGEYPPYEQYF
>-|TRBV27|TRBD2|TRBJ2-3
TGTGCCAGCAGCTCGGGACTAGCGATCACAGATACGCAGTATTTT
CASSSGLAITDTQYF
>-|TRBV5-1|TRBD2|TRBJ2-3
TGCGCCAGCAGGACTAGCGGGGATACGCAGTATTTT
CASRTSGDTQYF
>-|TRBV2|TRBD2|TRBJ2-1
TGTGCCAGCAGTGAAGTTCAGGGACTAAAGAATGAGCAGTTCTTC
CASSEVQGLKNEQFF
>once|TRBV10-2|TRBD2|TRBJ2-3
TGCGCCAGCAGGGGACTAGCGGGATACACAGATACGCAGTATTTT
CASRGLAGYTDTQYF
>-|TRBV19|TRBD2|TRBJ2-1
TGTGCCAGTAGTATAGTGGGAACGGGACTAGGATACAATGAGCAGTTCTTC
CASSIVGTGLGYNEQFF
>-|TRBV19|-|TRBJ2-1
TGTGCCAGTACCTCGAGCGGACTGGCGGAGCAGTTCTTC
CASTSSGLAEQFF
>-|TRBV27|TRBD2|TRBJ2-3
TGTGCCAGCAGTTCATCTCTAGCGGGAGTAACAGATACGCAGTATTTT
CASSSSLAGVTDTQYF
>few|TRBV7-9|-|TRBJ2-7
TGTGCCAGCAGCTCGTACACAGCTTACGAGCAGTACTTC
CASSSYTAYEQYF
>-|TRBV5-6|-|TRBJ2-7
TGTGCCAGCAGCCCTCAAACGGGACCTTCCTACGAGCAGTACTTC
CASSPQTGPSYEQYF
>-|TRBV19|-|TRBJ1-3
TGTGCCAGTAGTATAGGGCCGGTACGTGGGACCTCTGGAAACACCATATATTTT
CASSIGPVRGTSGNTIYF
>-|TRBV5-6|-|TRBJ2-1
TGTGCCAGCAGCTTGGGCTACACCGGGGACTACAATGAGCAGTTCTTC
CASSLGYTGDYNEQFF
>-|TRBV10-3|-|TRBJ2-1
TGTGCCATCAGTGAGTCTTTGAGGAATTGGGTTGAATTGAATGAGCAGTTCTTC
CAISESLRNWVELNEQFF
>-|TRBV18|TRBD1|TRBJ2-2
TGTGCCAGCTCCCAACCGGGACAGGACACCGGGGAGCTGTTTTTT
CASSQPGQDTGELFF
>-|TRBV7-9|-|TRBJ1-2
TGTGCCAGCAGCTTAATGCACAGGGAGCTCACCAACTATGGCTACACCTTC
CASSLMHRELTNYGYTF
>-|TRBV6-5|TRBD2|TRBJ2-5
TGTGCCAGCAGTTACTCAGCGGGGGGGGGCGAGACCCAGTACTTC
CASSYSAGGGETQYF
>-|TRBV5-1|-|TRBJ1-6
TGCGCCAGCAGCTTGGGACAGTGGTCGGATTATAATTCACCCCTCCACTTT
CASSLGQWSDYNSPLHF
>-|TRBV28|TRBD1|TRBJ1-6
TGTGCCAGCAGTCCTACGGACAGGCGGGATTCACCCCTCCACTTT
CASSPTDRRDSPLHF
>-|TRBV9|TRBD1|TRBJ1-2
TGTGCCAGCAGCCCCGGAGGGACAGTTTATGGCTACACCTTC
CASSPGGTVYGYTF
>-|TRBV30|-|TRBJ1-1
TGTGCCTGGACCAGGGGCACTGAAGCTTTCTTT
CAWTRGTEAFF
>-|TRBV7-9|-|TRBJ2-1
TGTGCCAGCAGCCCCCATCCCAATGAGCAGTTCTTC
CASSPHPNEQFF